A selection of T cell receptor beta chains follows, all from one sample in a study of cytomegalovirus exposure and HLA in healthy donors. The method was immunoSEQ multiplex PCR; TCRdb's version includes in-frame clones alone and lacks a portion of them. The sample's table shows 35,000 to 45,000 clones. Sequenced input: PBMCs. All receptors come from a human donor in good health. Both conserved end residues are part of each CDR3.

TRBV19 CASSRLADSYEQYF
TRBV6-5 CASSKTGGSTGELFF
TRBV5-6 CASSLAYLGGTGELFF
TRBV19 CASSGLAGGRPPGELFF
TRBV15 CATSTGRLYEQYF
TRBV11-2 CASSFVLTDTQYF
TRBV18 CASSQGASEQYF
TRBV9 CASSAGGLAGLGELFF
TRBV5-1 CASSFLTDNTEAFF
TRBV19 CASSTSGTATNEKLFF
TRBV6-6 CASSLDRGQGNQPQHF
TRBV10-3 CATLAGTGDQPQHF
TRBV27 CASSLQGGSYGYTF
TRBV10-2 CASSLDRNEQFF
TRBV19 CASRSAVYGYTF
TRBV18 CASSLRTGTDTQYF
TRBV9 CASSPGSLGTQYF
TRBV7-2 CASSSQGGNYGYTF
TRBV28 CAITRGGQGNEKLFF
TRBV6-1 CASTETGGLGRGEQYF
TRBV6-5 CASSYSGGANQPQHF
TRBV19 CASSGQTGLNQPQHF
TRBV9 CASGGQGVNGYTF
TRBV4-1 CASSQVPRQGNYGYTF
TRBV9 CASSETANTEAFF
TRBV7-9 CASSLTGGSQPQHF
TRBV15 CATSRDSGVSGNTIYF
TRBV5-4 CASGSYYGYTF
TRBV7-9 CASSGDGSYNSPLHF
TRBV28 CASSARTGRNSPLHF
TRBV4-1 CASSQVRSSDTEAFF
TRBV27 CASSLSRQETQYF
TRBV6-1 CASSEQGGITHEQYF
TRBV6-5 CASSRDREIDKQYF
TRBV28 CATVEANMNTEAFF
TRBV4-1 CASSQDPTGRQPQHF
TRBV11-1 CASSLDPDGEEQYF
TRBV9 CASSDRGEYNSPLHF
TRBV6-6 CASSYSGGAATDTQYF
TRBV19 CASSIDGENQPQHF
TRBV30 CAWRRGGTGSYEQYF
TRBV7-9 CASSSGHGNEKLFF
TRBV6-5 CASSDGGAGDTQYF
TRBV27 CASSLKGPGLDHEQFF
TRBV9 CASSVDLSGGYTF
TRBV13 CASSTRRGTAIMNTEAFF
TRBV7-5 CVRSLAPGQGLGEQYF
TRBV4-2 CASSQEETRTDTQYF
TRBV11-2 CASSLGLTYEQYF
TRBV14 CASSQEVRNTEAFF
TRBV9 CASSVSGDGREQYF
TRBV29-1 CSVERDRGVTQYF